This TCR beta chain derives from a study of OX40 agonist ivuxolimab in advanced cancers. Across the study: With ivuxolimab, an agonistic anti-OX40 (CD134) antibody, patients were treated.

V was clipped by 4 bases and J by 4 bases; unmatched bases: 8. The CDR3 has 16 residues. Per the germline V gene, CDR1 is LNHDA and CDR2 is SQIVND (reference sequence). The protocol was immunoSEQ multiplex PCR, while the TCRdb copy is restricted to in-frame clones and leaves out a portion. The sample shows roughly 22,000 clones, roughly nine tenths of them seen only once. The sequence was obtained from an adult with an advanced solid tumor such as melanoma, head and neck, liver or kidney cancer. Source: CD4+ or CD8+ T cells sorted from blood, taken in a trial of the OX40 agonist ivuxolimab. The J gene is TRBJ2-2, the V gene TRBV19, with 8 nucleotides matching TRBD2. Here the CDR3 reads CASSTSGGERTGELFF. The CDR3 DNA reads as TGTGCCAGTAGTACCTCGGGAGGGGAGCGCACCGGGGAGCTGTTTTTT.